This T cell receptor (beta chain) was documented in a study of CD4 T cell repertoires in COVID-19. Turning to the study itself: After 10 days of IL-2 expansion, CFSE-low cells were relabeled and restimulated with other coronavirus spikes. Overall study findings and caveats: Sharing of several most expanded SARS-CoV-2-reactive clonotypes across memory subsets suggested intraclonal diversification.

As regards this clone: What it binds is unknown.

TCRdb's copy holds only in-frame clones and misses some; the assay was immunoSEQ multiplex PCR. Altogether approximately 75,000 clones are present, approximately 83% being singletons, with the ten largest covering roughly 0.5%. These patients had recovered from COVID-19 ranging mild to severe. These memory T cells were uncultured and sequenced directly after ex vivo isolation. The receptor comes from a human donor who had COVID-19. The source material was CD4+ T cells from peripheral blood, sampled after recovery from COVID-19.

CDR3 coding DNA: TGTGCCAGCAGGGGGACAGGGGTGAACACTGAAGCTTTCTTT. It specifies CASRGTGVNTEAFF. The chain has TRBV2 and TRBJ1-1, with 10 bases identical to TRBD1. CDR1 and CDR2 from the germline V gene are SNHLY and FYNNEI. The V gene end was trimmed by 6 bases and the J gene end by 0 bases; junction bases not matched to a gene: 1. The CDR3 contains 14 residues.